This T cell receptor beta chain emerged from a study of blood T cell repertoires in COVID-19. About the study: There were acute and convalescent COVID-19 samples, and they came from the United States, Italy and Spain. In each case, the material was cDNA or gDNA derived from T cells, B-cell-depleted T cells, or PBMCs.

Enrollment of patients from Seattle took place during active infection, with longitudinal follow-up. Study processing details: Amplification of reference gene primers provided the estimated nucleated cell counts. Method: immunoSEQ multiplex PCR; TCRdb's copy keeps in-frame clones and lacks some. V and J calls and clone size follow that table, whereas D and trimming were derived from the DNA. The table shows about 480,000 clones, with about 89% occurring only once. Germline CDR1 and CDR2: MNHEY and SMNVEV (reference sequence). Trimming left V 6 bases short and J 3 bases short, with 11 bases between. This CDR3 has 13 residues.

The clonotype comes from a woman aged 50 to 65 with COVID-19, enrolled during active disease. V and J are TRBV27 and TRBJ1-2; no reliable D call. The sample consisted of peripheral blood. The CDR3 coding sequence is TGTGCCAGCAGGGCCGATGTGGACTATGGCTACACCTTC. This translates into CASRADVDYGYTF.